This T cell receptor (beta chain) was identified during a study of T cell responses to AZD1222 COVID-19 vaccine. Germline V gene lookup returns CDR1 SGHRS and CDR2 YFSETQ. Trimming left V 5 bases short and J 5 bases short, with 13 bases between. The CDR3 is made up of 13 amino acids. Data came from immunoSEQ multiplex PCR; TCRdb stores just in-frame clones and leaves some out. The table lists about 150,000 clones, just over 90% of them singletons. This clone was picked up one time. Sequencing was performed on peripheral blood, taken on day 0 of MenACWY control vaccination. This receptor was identified in an adult in good health. The J gene is TRBJ1-2, the V gene TRBV5-1; D may be TRBD1 (6 bases). The CDR3 nucleotides read TGCGCCAGCAGGGGCGAAGGGGGTTATGGCTACACCTTC. This encodes CASRGEGGYGYTF.